Sequencing of this TCR beta chain was carried out in a study of blood T cell repertoires in COVID-19. Sequencing was performed with immunoSEQ multiplex PCR; in TCRdb, only in-frame clones are kept and a portion is missing. This sample carries about 39,000 clones, roughly 80% of them seen once, and the ten largest clones take about a tenth. This CDR3 is 17 amino acids long. Trimming cost V 1 base and J 0 bases, with 14 bases left between them. The germline CDR1 and CDR2 sequences are SEHNR and FQNEAQ (reference sequence). The sequencing sample was made of peripheral blood. The receptor comes from a man in his fifties or sixties in a cohort sampled during active COVID-19. J is TRBJ2-3 and V is TRBV7-9, with D maybe TRBD2 (6 bases). CDR3 region: CASSLGKGGSSTDTQYF. The CDR3 DNA sequence: TGTGCCAGCAGCTTAGGGAAGGGAGGCTCTAGCACAGATACGCAGTATTTT.